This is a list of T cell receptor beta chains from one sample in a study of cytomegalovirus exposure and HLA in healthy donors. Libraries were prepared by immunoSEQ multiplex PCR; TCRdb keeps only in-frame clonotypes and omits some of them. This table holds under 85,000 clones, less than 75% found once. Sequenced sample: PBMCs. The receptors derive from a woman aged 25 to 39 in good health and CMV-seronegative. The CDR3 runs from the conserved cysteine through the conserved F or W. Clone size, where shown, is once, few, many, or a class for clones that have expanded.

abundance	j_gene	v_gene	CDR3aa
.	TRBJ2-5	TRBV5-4	CASSLVTREETQYF
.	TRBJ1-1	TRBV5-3	CARSLGQEVTLFTEAFF
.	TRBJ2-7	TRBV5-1	CASSLQGESYEQYF
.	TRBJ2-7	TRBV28	CASSHTRGGSYEQYF
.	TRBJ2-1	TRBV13	CASSSGGGRFNEQFF
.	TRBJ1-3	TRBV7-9	CASSPDTSSGNTIYF
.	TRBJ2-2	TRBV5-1	CASSRVQGSGELFF
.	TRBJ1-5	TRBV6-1	CASSQGTLAQHF
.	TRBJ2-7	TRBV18	CASSPDAGGRMYEQYF
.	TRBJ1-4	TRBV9	CASSRSGGKNEKLFF
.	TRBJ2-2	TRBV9	CASSADRVAGELFF
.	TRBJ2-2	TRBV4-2	CASSQRQGYTGELFF
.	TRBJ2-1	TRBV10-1	CASSEDSSYNEQFF
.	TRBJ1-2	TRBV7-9	CASSLARRVEDYGYTF
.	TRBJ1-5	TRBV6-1	CASSVNQATFNQPQHF
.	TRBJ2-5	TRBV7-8	CASSPIWTAQETQYF
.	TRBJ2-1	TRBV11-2	CASSLSGGGLNEQFF
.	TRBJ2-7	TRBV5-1	CASSPTGGAYEQYF
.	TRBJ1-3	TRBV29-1	CSVEGTASGNTIYF
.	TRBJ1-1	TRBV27	CASSLSHRSALNTEAFF
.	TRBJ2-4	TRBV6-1	CASRRDSTKNIQYF
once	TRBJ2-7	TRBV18	CASSPGTGPFGSYEQYF
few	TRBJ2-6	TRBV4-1	CASSQEPGMGANVLTF
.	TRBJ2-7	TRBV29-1	CSVTGTTHEQYF
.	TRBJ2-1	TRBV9	CASVRGNEQFF
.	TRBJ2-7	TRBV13	CASSLPSLDRSSYEQYF
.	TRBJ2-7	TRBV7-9	CASSLAYGSVGQKSYEQYF
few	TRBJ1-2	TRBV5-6	CASSRQVFYGYTF
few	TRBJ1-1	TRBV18	CASSPLPGGQMNTEAFF
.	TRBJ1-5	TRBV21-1	CASSTRDNGSDQPQHF
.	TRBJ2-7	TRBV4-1	CASSFDSYYEQYF
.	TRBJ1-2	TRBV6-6	CASSREEGYTF
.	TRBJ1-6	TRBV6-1	CASRRTGGDSPLHF
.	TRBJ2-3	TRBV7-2	CASSLFKTGGDTQYF
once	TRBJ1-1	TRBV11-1	CASHESGTNTEAFF
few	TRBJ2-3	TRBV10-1	CASSEGDFTDTQYF
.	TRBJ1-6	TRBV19	CASSMTGLHLSSPLHF
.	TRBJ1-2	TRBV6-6	CASRDTGDYGYTF
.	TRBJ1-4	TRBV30	CAWSSGEKLFF
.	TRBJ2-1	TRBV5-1	CASRGGGAYNEQFF
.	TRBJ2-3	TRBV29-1	CSVEKDRGLSTDTQYF
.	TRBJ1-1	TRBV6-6	CASSSTTGDGPEAFF
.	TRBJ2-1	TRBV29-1	CSVFLAGGGYNEQFF
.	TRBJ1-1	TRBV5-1	CASTQSEGTEAFF
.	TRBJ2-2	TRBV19	CASRPSGATGELFF